The 27 T cell receptor beta chains below all came from one sample that was sequenced in a study of T cell responses to AZD1222 COVID-19 vaccine. Measured with immunoSEQ multiplex PCR; TCRdb has only the in-frame clones, and not every one. Here the sample spans approximately 140,000 clones, more than 75% being singletons. Sequencing was performed on peripheral blood, taken on day 0 of MenACWY control vaccination. These receptors all stem from an adult in good health.

This clone was observed many times. The V and J genes are TRBV13 and TRBJ2-1; D possibly corresponds to TRBD1 (5 bases). The V gene's germline CDR1 is PRHDT and CDR2 FYEKMQ (reference sequence). Trimming removed 5 bases at V and 7 bases at J, with 18 bases between. This CDR3 is built from 15 residues. The CDR3 DNA follows: TGTGCCAGCAGCCCCAGAGGACCCCAGGGTAATGAGCAGTTCTTC. Its protein is CASSPRGPQGNEQFF.

The genes are TRBV10-2 and TRBJ2-6, with D tentatively TRBD1 (5 bases). The germline V gene has CDR1 WSHSY and CDR2 SAAADI. The CDR3 is 15 amino acids. V was clipped by 6 bases and J by 1 base, with 10 bases between them. The CDR3 is CASSPQGSGANVLTF. The CDR3 bases are TGCGCCAGCAGCCCCCAGGGTTCTGGGGCCAACGTCCTGACTTTC.

The gene calls are TRBV4-2 and TRBJ1-1; no definite D call. Germline V lookup: CDR1 LGHNA, CDR2 YNFKEQ. Trimming removed 0 bases at V and 0 bases at J, with 8 bases between. The CDR3 totals 15 residues. Here the CDR3 DNA reads TGTGCCAGCAGCCAAGATTACGTCATGAACACTGAAGCTTTCTTT. Residues: CASSQDYVMNTEAFF.

This rearrangement joins TRBV12-3 or TRBV12-4 to TRBJ1-1; D is unresolved. The germline V and J ends were trimmed by 7 bases and 0 bases, with 6 bases remaining between them. This CDR3 has 12 residues. The CDR3 region has the DNA TGTGCCAGCATAGTCATGAACACTGAAGCTTTCTTT. Translating gives CASIVMNTEAFF.

The V gene is TRBV4-1, the J gene TRBJ1-1, with 7 bases fitting TRBD1. V lost 4 bases to trimming and J lost 4 bases; unmatched junction nucleotides: 9. CDR3 length equals 15 residues. Germline CDR1 reads MGHRA; CDR2 reads YSYEKL. This CDR3 is CASSLRDSEVTEAFF. The CDR3 coding sequence is TGCGCCAGCAGCCTCAGGGACAGTGAGGTCACTGAAGCTTTCTTT.

The CDR3 loop reads CASSLDGGTAIYEQYF. The CDR3, as DNA: TGTGCCAGCAGCTTAGACGGCGGGACAGCGATCTACGAGCAGTACTTC. The chain couples TRBV7-3 to TRBJ2-7; weak D call: TRBD1 (7 bases). V was shortened by 2 bases and J by 3 bases, with 17 bases between the two germline ends. Per germline, CDR1 SGHTA and CDR2 FQGTGA. The CDR3 has 16 residues. The variable domain in full, completed from reference TRBV7-3 and TRBJ2-7, reads GAGVSQTPSNKVTEKGKYVELRCDPISGHTALYWYRQSLGQGPEFLIYFQGTGAADDSGLPNDRFFAVRPEGSVSTLKIQRTERGDSAVYLCASSLDGGTAIYEQYFGPGTRLTVT.

The chain couples TRBV5-6 to TRBJ2-3, with D unclear. This CDR3 region has 14 residues. The germline V gene has CDR1 SGHDT and CDR2 YYEEEE. V dropped 0 bases and J dropped 0 bases, with 5 bases sitting between them. CDR3 region: CASSLGRSTDTQYF. In DNA form, the CDR3 reads TGTGCCAGCAGCTTGGGGCGGAGCACAGATACGCAGTATTTT. The full variable domain, in which reference TRBV5-6 and TRBJ2-3 provide the parts outside the CDR3, is DAGVTQSPTHLIKTRGQQVTLRCSPKSGHDTVSWYQQALGQGPQFIFQYYEEEERQRGNFPDRFSGHQFPNYSSELNVNALLLGDSALYLCASSLGRSTDTQYFGPGTRLTVL.

The chain has TRBV29-1 and TRBJ1-4; D is ambiguous. Between the trimmed V and J ends, which lost 7 bases and 3 bases, there was a span of 9 bases. This CDR3 spans 12 amino acids. The germline gives CDR1 SQVTM, CDR2 ANQGSEA. The CDR3 DNA is TGCAGCGCCGGTTGGGCTAATGAAAAACTGTTTTTT. Translated, it gives CSAGWANEKLFF. The full variable domain, rest sourced from reference TRBV29-1 and TRBJ1-4, is SAVISQKPSRDICQRGTSLTIQCQVDSQVTMMFWYRQQPGQSLTLIATANQGSEATYESGFVIDKFPISRPNLTFSTLTVSNMSPEDSSIYLCSAGWANEKLFFGSGTQLSVL.

V and J are TRBV6-2 or TRBV6-3 and TRBJ1-4; 7 bases align to TRBD1. Germline CDR1 MNHEY, CDR2 SVGEGT. This CDR3 region has 15 residues. V gave up 2 bases and J gave up 7 bases; unmatched junction bases: 7. The CDR3 nucleotides read TGTGCCAGCAGTTACCTAGGGGGCAGGAGTGAAAAACTGTTTTTT. This encodes CASSYLGGRSEKLFF.

The V gene is TRBV9, the J gene TRBJ1-6, with D possibly TRBD1 on 6 matching bases. The germline V gene has CDR1 SGDLS and CDR2 YYNGEE. The germline V and J ends were trimmed by 3 bases and 7 bases, with 11 bases remaining between them. CDR3 length: 14 amino acids. In DNA, the CDR3 is TGTGCCAGCAGCGCAACAGGGTCGAATTCACCCCTCCACTTT. It encodes CASSATGSNSPLHF. The entire variable domain, with the rest obtained from reference TRBV9 and TRBJ1-6, is as follows: DSGVTQTPKHLITATGQRVTLRCSPRSGDLSVYWYQQSLDQGLQFLIQYYNGEERAKGNILERFSAQQFPDLHSELNLSSLELGDSALYFCASSATGSNSPLHFGNGTRLTVT.

This chain uses TRBV3-1 (or the pseudogene TRBV3-2) with TRBJ1-4; D gene ambiguous. This CDR3 spans 15 amino acids. Germline lookup yields CDR1 LGHDT and CDR2 YNNKEL (reference sequence). V was pared by 1 base and J by 5 bases, with 11 bases between. The DNA of the CDR3 is TGTGCCAGCAGCCAAGGAGGGAGGTCCAATGAAAAACTGTTTTTT. This encodes CASSQGGRSNEKLFF.

The CDR3 sequence: CASSLEGRSYNEQFF. The CDR3 DNA reads as TGTGCCAGCAGCTTAGAGGGGCGGTCCTACAATGAGCAGTTCTTC. The gene calls are TRBV7-8 and TRBJ2-1; D might be TRBD1 (5 bases). Trimming took 1 base from V and 1 from J, leaving 8 bases between them. The CDR3 loop spans 15 amino acids. Germline V CDR1 and CDR2: SGHVS, FQNEAQ.

This rearrangement joins TRBV5-6 to TRBJ2-1; D is ambiguous. Trimming took 0 bases from V and 5 from J, leaving 6 bases between them. The CDR3 has 13 residues. In germline, CDR1 is SGHDT, CDR2 YYEEEE. The CDR3 region is CASSLGANNEQFF. CDR3 coding DNA: TGTGCCAGCAGCTTGGGGGCAAACAATGAGCAGTTCTTC.

This clone was counted between two and nine times. The chain joins TRBV20-1 to TRBJ1-6; 9 bases align to TRBD1. With 3 bases clipped from V and 8 bases from J, the junction kept 8 bases outside the gene matches. The CDR3 is made up of 15 amino acids. The germline V gene encodes CDR1 DFQATT and CDR2 SNEGSKA (reference sequence). In DNA form, the CDR3 reads TGCAGTGCTAGTCCCGGGACAGGGTTTGATTCACCCCTCCACTTT. Its translation is CSASPGTGFDSPLHF.

V gene TRBV12-3 or TRBV12-4 combines with J gene TRBJ2-3, with D uncertain. Trimming took off 6 bases at V and 3 bases at J, with 10 bases between the two ends. The CDR3 loop spans 13 amino acids. The CDR3 spells CASRLLVTDTQYF. CDR3 DNA sequence: TGTGCCAGCAGGCTCCTAGTAACAGATACGCAGTATTTT.

The rearrangement uses TRBV6-5 and TRBJ1-2, with D tentatively TRBD1 (5 bases). The germline gives CDR1 MNHEY, CDR2 SVGAGI. The V end was cut by 2 bases, the J end by 2 bases, with 12 bases between. The CDR3 runs to 15 residues. The CDR3 DNA reads as TGTGCCAGCAGTTACCGGGGGGTTGGAAACTATGGCTACACCTTC. Amino acid sequence: CASSYRGVGNYGYTF.

The chain is built from TRBV6-1 and TRBJ1-5, with no clear D. Germline V CDR1 and CDR2: MNHNS, SASEGT. Trimming took off 3 bases at V and 0 bases at J, with 9 bases between the two ends. This CDR3 region has 15 residues. CDR3 nucleotides: TGTGCCAGCAGTGAGGACGGCTATAGCAATCAGCCCCAGCATTTT. Its translation is CASSEDGYSNQPQHF.

V gene TRBV6-2 or TRBV6-3 combines with J gene TRBJ1-1, with 10 bases matching TRBD1. The CDR3 loop spans 16 amino acids. Unmatched junction bases numbered 7, after V lost 6 bases and J lost 0 bases. Germline V gives CDR1 MNHEY, CDR2 SVGEGT. This chain's CDR3 is CASSPRTGGMNTEAFF. CDR3 DNA sequence: TGTGCCAGCAGCCCTAGGACAGGGGGAATGAACACTGAAGCTTTCTTT.

The CDR3 region has the DNA TGTGCCAGCAGTGAAGGGACAGGGGGCAAGCCCCTCCACTTT. Translation: CASSEGTGGKPLHF. The chain joins TRBV6-1 to TRBJ1-6; 11 nucleotides align to TRBD1. The V and J ends lost 1 base and 13 bases, in that order; junction bases with no gene match: 3. The CDR3 length is 14 residues. The germline gives CDR1 MNHNS, CDR2 SASEGT.

The V gene is TRBV4-1, the J gene TRBJ1-4; D perhaps matches TRBD1 (5 bases). This CDR3 contains 15 residues. Germline-derived CDR1 and CDR2 are MGHRA and YSYEKL. Trimming took 6 bases from V and 6 from J, leaving 17 bases between them. The CDR3 nucleotides are TGCGCCAGCAGTCTTTCAGGGAATAAGGATGAAAAACTGTTTTTT. The encoded protein is CASSLSGNKDEKLFF.

This chain connects TRBV7-9 to TRBJ2-1; TRBD2 agrees at 11 bases. Germline loops: CDR1 SEHNR, CDR2 FQNEAQ (reference sequence). V was clipped by 5 bases and J by 0 bases; unmatched bases: 12. CDR3 length: 19 amino acids. The CDR3 region has the DNA TGTGCCAGCAGCCCGAGGGCTAGCGGGGGGACTAGCTCCTACAATGAGCAGTTCTTC. Residues: CASSPRASGGTSSYNEQFF.

As concerns this clone: This specimen includes other DNA sequences encoding the same CDR3. The rearrangement links TRBV6-5 to TRBJ1-3; a possible D gene is TRBD1 (5 bases). CDR1 and CDR2 (germline): MNHEY, SVGAGI. The CDR3 extends over 12 amino acids. Trimming pared 5 bases from V and 4 bases from J, leaving 6 bases between. This chain's CDR3 is CASSQGGNTIYF. CDR3 nucleotide sequence: TGTGCCAGCAGTCAGGGAGGAAACACCATATATTTT.

The chain recombines TRBV5-1 with TRBJ2-5; TRBD2 agrees at 14 bases. Germline V gene sequence: CDR1 SGHRS, CDR2 YFSETQ. This CDR3 is 17 amino acids long. The ends lost 0 bases at V and 7 bases at J; junction bases unmatched: 8. The CDR3 DNA reads TGCGCCAGCAGCTTGGCCTGGACTAGCGGGGGGCAGCGGACCCAGTACTTC. This sequence encodes CASSLAWTSGGQRTQYF.

The chain has TRBV28 and TRBJ2-7; possible D gene TRBD1, 6 bases. Germline values: CDR1 MDHEN, CDR2 SYDVKM. CDR3 size: 13 residues. V dropped 5 bases and J dropped 3 bases, with 11 bases sitting between them. The CDR3 sequence: CASSGGPHYEQYV. The CDR3 DNA reads TGTGCCAGCAGTGGGGGCCCACACTACGAGCAGTACGTC.

This rearrangement joins TRBV4-1 to TRBJ2-7; no reliable D call. The V gene lost 4 bases and the J gene lost 2 bases, with 9 bases spanning the gap. This CDR3 has 13 residues. Per the germline V gene, CDR1 is MGHRA and CDR2 is YSYEKL. The CDR3 spells CASSPPGPYEQYF. DNA for the CDR3: TGCGCCAGCAGCCCTCCGGGCCCCTACGAGCAGTACTTC.

V gene TRBV28 combines with J gene TRBJ2-5; the match to TRBD2 covers 15 bases. The V gene end was trimmed by 6 bases and the J gene end by 7 bases; junction bases not matched to a gene: 6. The CDR3 sequence is 15 residues long. The germline gives CDR1 MDHEN, CDR2 SYDVKM. The CDR3 sequence: CASSPGLAGGRTQYF. CDR3 coding DNA: TGTGCCAGCAGCCCGGGACTAGCGGGGGGCCGGACCCAGTACTTC.

Turning to this clone: Within the sample, other DNA sequences also encode this same CDR3. The chain links TRBV6-5 to TRBJ1-1; TRBD1 matches at 9 bases. The CDR3 length is 12 residues. V was clipped by 6 bases and J by 4 bases; unmatched bases: 0. Per germline, CDR1 MNHEY and CDR2 SVGAGI. The CDR3 loop reads CASRTGGTEAFF. The CDR3 DNA sequence: TGTGCCAGCAGGACAGGGGGCACTGAAGCTTTCTTT.